This T cell receptor beta chain was sequenced in a study of identical twins. Germline V CDR1 and CDR2: LGHDT, YNNKEL (reference sequence). Trimming took off 1 base at V and 0 bases at J, with 13 bases between the two ends. This CDR3 region has 18 residues. TCRdb ran MiXCR on the 5' RACE reads and lists one entry per CDR3 protein. The sample has around 500,000 distinct CDR3 sequences; approximately 15% are singletons. This clonotype occurred a few times. These same records also appear under a second study, on yellow fever vaccine responses in identical twins.

The TCR sequence derives from a woman aged 18-35 years in good health. Specimen: CD4+ T cells sorted from blood. This rearrangement joins TRBV3-1 to TRBJ1-6, with TRBD1 as a possible D gene (5 bases). The DNA of the CDR3 is TGTGCCAGCAGCCAAGGACAGTTGAGAAGCTCCTATAATTCACCCCTCCACTTT. Protein sequence: CASSQGQLRSSYNSPLHF. Based on the CDR3 plus reference TRBV3-1 and TRBJ1-6, the full variable domain is DTAVSQTPKYLVTQMGNDKSIKCEQNLGHDTMYWYKQDSKKFLKIMFSYNNKELIINETVPNRFSPKSPDKAHLNLHINSLELGDSAVYFCASSQGQLRSSYNSPLHFGNGTRLTVT.